This is a list of T cell receptor beta chains from one sample in a study of blood T cell repertoires in COVID-19. This table comes from immunoSEQ multiplex PCR, and its TCRdb copy is limited to in-frame clones, with some not included. The table shows 650,000 to 800,000 clones, with 85% to 90% occurring only once. The sample comprised peripheral blood. Source of these receptors: a woman aged 18-30 years with acute or convalescent COVID-19. Each CDR3 is given with its conserved first and last residue. D genes are given only for firm matches. Clone size is given for some rows only: seen once, a few or many times, or a class if the clone is expanded.

v_call	clone_size	d_call	j_call	cdr3_aa	cdr3_nt
TRBV18	-	TRBD1	TRBJ1-4	CASSPTGTFEKLFF	TGTGCCAGCTCACCGACAGGGACCTTTGAAAAACTGTTTTTT
TRBV19	-	-	TRBJ1-4	CASSITAVTNEKLFF	TGTGCCAGTAGTATTACCGCGGTGACTAATGAAAAACTGTTTTTT
TRBV6-6	-	TRBD2	TRBJ2-3	CASSLTSLRTDTQYF	TGTGCCAGCAGTTTGACTAGCCTTCGCACAGATACGCAGTATTTT
TRBV28	-	-	TRBJ1-3	CASSPSDTHSGNTIYF	TGTGCCAGCAGTCCCTCAGACACCCACTCTGGAAACACCATATATTTT
TRBV6-5	-	TRBD1	TRBJ2-7	CASGAGQGPYEQYF	TGTGCCAGCGGCGCGGGACAGGGGCCCTACGAGCAGTACTTC
TRBV3-1/TRBV3-2	once	TRBD1	TRBJ1-3	CASSQEGGRGLNTIYF	TGTGCCAGCAGCCAAGAAGGCGGCAGGGGGCTGAACACCATATATTTT
TRBV9	-	TRBD1	TRBJ2-2	CASSAWGQSNTGELFF	TGTGCCAGCAGCGCTTGGGGACAGTCGAACACCGGGGAGCTGTTTTTT
TRBV7-2	-	-	TRBJ1-2	CASSPTGDYGYTF	TGTGCCAGCAGCCCAACGGGGGACTATGGCTACACCTTC
TRBV14	-	TRBD1	TRBJ1-1	CASSSRTGVNTEAFF	TGTGCCAGCAGCTCCCGGACAGGGGTGAACACTGAAGCTTTCTTT
TRBV11-1	-	-	TRBJ2-7	CASSLLTGQYF	TGTGCCAGCAGCTTGTTGACGGGGCAGTACTTC
TRBV5-1	-	TRBD2	TRBJ2-1	CASSATPGLAATSSYNEQFF	TGCGCCAGCAGCGCTACCCCCGGACTAGCGGCCACCAGCTCCTACAATGAGCAGTTCTTC
TRBV11-2	-	TRBD1	TRBJ2-7	CASSSPPQGVEQYF	TGTGCCAGCAGCTCCCCCCCACAGGGGGTCGAGCAGTACTTC
TRBV6-5	-	-	TRBJ1-1	CASHRSEYTEAFF	TGTGCCAGCCACCGGTCGGAGTACACTGAAGCTTTCTTT